This record looks at one T cell receptor beta chain sequence and its context. The antigen it binds to is not known. The sample holds no much larger clone one base away, and base qualities are not on file. In Seattle, one collaborating source enrolled patients while the infection was active and tracked those patients longitudinally over the course of disease. Whole blood was collected in K2EDTA tubes by collaborating institutions according to the institutions' own protocols. For TCRbeta analysis, collaborators shipped samples in one of three forms: frozen whole blood, isolated PBMCs, or DNA extracted from either of those sample types. TCRbeta CDR3 regions were amplified from genomic DNA by means of the immunoSEQ Assay, a bias-controlled multiplex PCR. Under the source paper's analysis protocol: Within the assay, amplification of reference gene primers was used to estimate how many nucleated cells each sample contained. To quantify the absolute abundance of each unique TCRbeta CDR3 rearrangement, sequence reads were collapsed and filtered. For each sample, productive Simpson clonality was calculated as the square root of Simpson's diversity index across productive rearrangements. The immuneACCESS repertoire file appears here via TCRdb, limited to in-frame rearrangements. These files lack a portion of the clones; in checked studies, under half of the deficit traces to unresolved V genes, and the cause of the others is not known. V and J calls and clone size are those listed in that table; D and trimming were worked out from the DNA. The sample yields under 250,000 clones; more than 70% were counted once. The ten largest clones represent about a sixth of the sample.

The sample comes from a study of blood T cell repertoires in COVID-19 (dated by TCRdb to 2020 to 2022). For the study in its entirety: Collaborator samples came from the United States, Italy and Spain and covered acute and convalescent phases of COVID-19. Deeply sampled blood TCRbeta repertoires from subjects exposed to, actively infected with, or recovered from COVID-19 were included in the dataset. The prospective study material was composed of cDNA or gDNA derived from T cells, B-cell-depleted T cells, or PBMCs. HLA class I and class II types, where available, came from metadata supplied by the sample provider rather than from assay-based typing. Samples came from the ongoing ImmuneRACE study (first 160 participants) plus 1,254 subjects from 6 global collaborators. Sample metadata almost always included a de-identified subject ID, COVID-19 status, age in years and sex. The repertoires were made available in a free public database intended to serve as a resource for research on the immune response to SARS-CoV-2.

General findings and caveats noted by the study authors: How much clinical and demographic metadata was included differed by source and by participant, and the metadata was provided uncurated.

The germline V gene (reference sequence) provides CDR1 SGHKS and CDR2 YYEKEE. There are 17 amino acids in the CDR3, from cysteine to phenylalanine inclusive. CDR3 DNA is the only sequence kept; it has 51 bases, read in frame from the first base. V loses 0 bases, J loses 4 bases, and the germline ends lie 18 bases apart. The TCR was taken from a man over 45 with COVID-19, enrolled during active disease. Material: peripheral blood. The V gene is TRBV5-5 and the J gene is TRBJ2-3; TRBD1 might be the D gene, on 6 matching bases. The DNA sequence is as follows: TGTGCCAGCAGCTTGGCAGGGGCAGGCGCGAATTCAGATACGCAGTATTTT. This is translated as CASSLAGAGANSDTQYF. Outside the CDR3, residues come from the reference TRBV5-5 and TRBJ2-3 proteins, so the full variable domain is: DAGVTQSPTHLIKTRGQQVTLRCSPISGHKSVSWYQQVLGQGPQFIFQYYEKEERGRGNFPDRFSARQFPNYSSELNVNALLLGDSALYLCASSLAGAGANSDTQYFGPGTRLTVL.